This T cell receptor beta chain comes out of a study of preoperative IRX-2 immunotherapy in early breast cancer. CDR3 length: 14 amino acids. V shed 4 bases and J shed 1 base, with 11 bases lying between them. Per germline, CDR1 SGHNT and CDR2 YYREEE (reference sequence). Using immunoSEQ multiplex PCR, the repertoire was profiled, and TCRdb retains in-frame clones only, with some absent. The sample contains about 43,000 clones, about 95% of which appear only once. Treatment reported: preoperative locoregional IRX-2 cytokine immunotherapy. Preoperative locoregional IRX-2 cytokine immunotherapy was tested in the phase Ib source study.

The sequences come from tumor tissue, collected after IRX-2 immunotherapy. The chain carries TRBV5-4 and TRBJ2-5; no reliable D call. The TCR comes from a human donor with breast cancer. The CDR3 coding sequence is TGTGCCAGCAGCCTGGGGATTGGCCAAGAGACCCAGTACTTC. This sequence encodes CASSLGIGQETQYF.